What follows describes a single T cell receptor beta chain. Its matching antigen is unknown. The entry originates in a study of CD8+CD57+ T cells in acquired aplastic anemia. Turning to the study itself: DNA per sorted CD4+ or CD8+ sample ranged about 0.18 to 30 ug, averaging approximately 3.1 ug.

According to the study, genomic DNA was the template for TCR beta VDJ and CDR3 profiling. TCRdb fed the reads into MiXCR, producing one record per CDR3 protein. The table lists 200,000 or so distinct CDR3 sequences, about 64% of them singletons. The V end lost 10 bases, the J end lost 14 bases, and 21 bases lay between the germline ends. The CDR3 sequence is 12 residues long. The germline CDR1 and CDR2 sequences are SEHNR and FQNEAQ (reference sequence). General study results and limits: Twenty-nine CD8+ CDR3 sequences were shared between patients and controls. Levels of CD8+ Simpson's diversity were not significantly distinct in patients versus controls.

The chain couples TRBV7-9 to TRBJ1-5, with D perhaps TRBD1 (6 bases). Material for sequencing was sorted CD4+, CD8+, or CD8+CD57+ T cells (not recorded which) from PBMCs. The receptor comes from a human donor with severe aplastic anemia or a healthy control (not recorded which). The CDR3 nucleotides read TGTGCCACACAGACGGGGGGCCTGTACGAGCATTTT. This gives the protein CATQTGGLYEHF.